This is a list of T cell receptor beta chains from one sample in a study of CXCR3-negative and CXCR3-positive naive CD8 T cells. TCRdb processed the 5' RACE reads again and assigns one entry to each CDR3 protein, with no DNA. This sample contains tens of thousands of distinct CDR3 sequences. The sample consisted of memory CD8+ T cells from blood. The receptors derive from a human donor in good health. Some clones in this sample may be carry-over from other donors' samples. CDR3s include the opening cysteine and the closing phenylalanine or tryptophan. The size entry is marked missing in some rows and otherwise reads once, few, many or a size class.

j_gene: TRBJ2-1; v_gene: TRBV6-5; abundance: -; CDR3aa: CASSRLAGLVIDEQFF
j_gene: TRBJ2-7; v_gene: TRBV20-1; abundance: -; CDR3aa: CSAESGTGGNYEQYF
j_gene: TRBJ2-2; v_gene: TRBV10-3; abundance: -; CDR3aa: CAIRPSAGGRASTGELFF
j_gene: TRBJ2-7; v_gene: TRBV7-6; abundance: -; CDR3aa: CASSLAGINEQYF
j_gene: TRBJ1-1; v_gene: TRBV5-1; abundance: -; CDR3aa: CASSWPGEASEAFF
j_gene: TRBJ2-1; v_gene: TRBV19; abundance: -; CDR3aa: CASSIELAGQLYNEQFF
j_gene: TRBJ2-7; v_gene: TRBV20-1; abundance: -; CDR3aa: CSARGTGPSYEQYF
j_gene: TRBJ1-1; v_gene: TRBV7-9; abundance: -; CDR3aa: CASNGVGITEAFF
j_gene: TRBJ2-3; v_gene: TRBV7-9; abundance: medium-sized; CDR3aa: CASRASDDTQYF
j_gene: TRBJ2-1; v_gene: TRBV29-1; abundance: -; CDR3aa: CSATSYNEQFF
j_gene: TRBJ1-2; v_gene: TRBV14; abundance: -; CDR3aa: CASSQVGDQYGYTF
j_gene: TRBJ2-7; v_gene: TRBV20-1; abundance: -; CDR3aa: CSASPDRESYEQYF
j_gene: TRBJ2-1; v_gene: TRBV20-1; abundance: -; CDR3aa: CSASAVWRGGETEQFF
j_gene: TRBJ2-3; v_gene: TRBV29-1; abundance: -; CDR3aa: CSVPGTISNTQYF
j_gene: TRBJ1-1; v_gene: TRBV3-1; abundance: -; CDR3aa: CASSSGLEAFF
j_gene: TRBJ2-2; v_gene: TRBV6-6; abundance: -; CDR3aa: CASSYTRTGNTGELFF
j_gene: TRBJ1-1; v_gene: TRBV7-8; abundance: -; CDR3aa: CASSLAGQGGTEAFF
j_gene: TRBJ2-1; v_gene: TRBV4-2; abundance: -; CDR3aa: CASSQGVSGDPYNEQFF
j_gene: TRBJ2-7; v_gene: TRBV11-2; abundance: -; CDR3aa: CASSATGGAYEQYF
j_gene: TRBJ2-2; v_gene: TRBV20-1; abundance: -; CDR3aa: CSARDLMAGWGELFF
j_gene: TRBJ2-1; v_gene: TRBV6-2/TRBV6-3; abundance: -; CDR3aa: CASSSSGRGDYNEQFF
j_gene: TRBJ2-6; v_gene: TRBV7-9; abundance: -; CDR3aa: CASSPVQPGANVLTF
j_gene: TRBJ1-2; v_gene: TRBV29-1; abundance: -; CDR3aa: CSVEEYMRDRGDGYTF
j_gene: TRBJ2-2; v_gene: TRBV7-9; abundance: -; CDR3aa: CASSCTGEITGELFF
j_gene: TRBJ2-1; v_gene: TRBV28; abundance: -; CDR3aa: CASRPPGLAGSYNEQFF
j_gene: TRBJ2-7; v_gene: TRBV28; abundance: -; CDR3aa: CASRPWDSSYEQYF
j_gene: TRBJ2-7; v_gene: TRBV23-1; abundance: -; CDR3aa: CASSHLRDFSYEQYF
j_gene: TRBJ1-2; v_gene: TRBV19; abundance: -; CDR3aa: CASSRQGLGYTF
j_gene: TRBJ2-3; v_gene: TRBV7-3; abundance: -; CDR3aa: CASSSAGPSTDTQYF
j_gene: TRBJ2-5; v_gene: TRBV7-9; abundance: -; CDR3aa: CASRQDPQETQYF
j_gene: TRBJ2-7; v_gene: TRBV20-1; abundance: -; CDR3aa: CSARALSHRVVEQYF
j_gene: TRBJ2-1; v_gene: TRBV9; abundance: -; CDR3aa: CASSSQDLSYNEQFF
j_gene: TRBJ2-7; v_gene: TRBV3-1; abundance: -; CDR3aa: CASSQFGAYEQYF
j_gene: TRBJ2-7; v_gene: TRBV28; abundance: -; CDR3aa: CASRQPGQGVHEQYF
j_gene: TRBJ2-7; v_gene: TRBV12-3/TRBV12-4; abundance: -; CDR3aa: CASSNEVEGDYREQYF
j_gene: TRBJ2-1; v_gene: TRBV7-9; abundance: -; CDR3aa: CASRRRRDEQFF
j_gene: TRBJ1-4; v_gene: TRBV6-6; abundance: -; CDR3aa: CASSYSGGQEKLFF
j_gene: TRBJ2-2; v_gene: TRBV10-2; abundance: -; CDR3aa: CASRAVGRNTGELFF
j_gene: TRBJ2-3; v_gene: TRBV6-6; abundance: -; CDR3aa: CAVHGGTDTQYF
j_gene: TRBJ1-1; v_gene: TRBV7-3; abundance: -; CDR3aa: CASSLYAGVTEAFF
j_gene: TRBJ2-7; v_gene: TRBV5-1; abundance: -; CDR3aa: CASSHGSGDYEQYF
j_gene: TRBJ1-1; v_gene: TRBV6-1; abundance: -; CDR3aa: CASSQRQGLNTEAFF
j_gene: TRBJ2-5; v_gene: TRBV28; abundance: -; CDR3aa: CASSSNWETQYF
j_gene: TRBJ2-1; v_gene: TRBV14; abundance: -; CDR3aa: CASSQALAGGGYEQFF
j_gene: TRBJ1-3; v_gene: TRBV6-5; abundance: -; CDR3aa: CASSTGDSGNTIYF
j_gene: TRBJ2-7; v_gene: TRBV7-7; abundance: -; CDR3aa: CASSLGTGTYEQYF
j_gene: TRBJ2-1; v_gene: TRBV9; abundance: -; CDR3aa: CASNGGSSYNEQFF
j_gene: TRBJ2-3; v_gene: TRBV21-1; abundance: -; CDR3aa: CASSQSAWGAGLTQYF
j_gene: TRBJ2-1; v_gene: TRBV7-9; abundance: -; CDR3aa: CASRPSSGASYNEQFF
j_gene: TRBJ2-2; v_gene: TRBV7-9; abundance: -; CDR3aa: CASSRTGVSGELFF
j_gene: TRBJ2-7; v_gene: TRBV9; abundance: -; CDR3aa: CASSQPSGRGEQYF
j_gene: TRBJ1-6; v_gene: TRBV7-9; abundance: -; CDR3aa: CASSPLLGTENSPLHF
j_gene: TRBJ2-5; v_gene: TRBV15; abundance: -; CDR3aa: CATSRLQETQYF
j_gene: TRBJ2-2; v_gene: TRBV29-1; abundance: -; CDR3aa: CSVWGTSTGELFF
j_gene: TRBJ2-7; v_gene: TRBV29-1; abundance: -; CDR3aa: CSVRSDSSYEQYF
j_gene: TRBJ2-1; v_gene: TRBV20-1; abundance: -; CDR3aa: CSARSAKTLHEQFF
j_gene: TRBJ2-2; v_gene: TRBV4-3; abundance: -; CDR3aa: CASSQEWGGELFF
j_gene: TRBJ1-5; v_gene: TRBV5-1; abundance: -; CDR3aa: CASSSGQGANQPQHF
j_gene: TRBJ2-1; v_gene: TRBV29-1; abundance: -; CDR3aa: CSVEDLVPPPYEQFF
j_gene: TRBJ2-2; v_gene: TRBV24-1; abundance: -; CDR3aa: CATSDLSGTTKTGELFF